The 9 T cell receptor beta chains presented below share a single source sample, sequenced in a study of identifying expanded T cells in peripheral blood (dated by TCRdb to about 2019). The protocol used for the library was the immunoSEQ multiplex PCR assay. TCRdb provides this immuneACCESS table in a form limited to in-frame rearrangements. Some clones are lacking; in checked studies, under half of them reflect an unresolved V gene, and why the rest are absent is not known. The sample table holds roughly 92,000 clones, of which 88% were seen once. The top ten clones comprise roughly 19% of the sample. Source material: blood. The receptor set was obtained from a person aged 18 to 75 in good health.

The gene calls are TRBV19 and TRBJ1-1; 8 nucleotides agree with TRBD1. The CDR3 runs 16 residues. The germline CDR1 and CDR2 sequences are LNHDA and SQIVND (reference sequence). Trimming cost V 7 bases and J 0 bases; bases outside gene matches: 10. The CDR3 nucleotides are TGTGCCAGTACAAAACAGGGGGATCCCATGAACACTGAAGCTTTCTTT. Translated, it gives CASTKQGDPMNTEAFF. Looking up the rest from reference TRBV19 and TRBJ1-1 gives the full variable domain: DGGITQSPKYLFRKEGQNVTLSCEQNLNHDAMYWYRQDPGQGLRLIYYSQIVNDFQKGDIAEGYSVSREKKESFPLTVTSAQKNPTAFYLCASTKQGDPMNTEAFFGQGTRLTVV.

This clone was seen many times. The chain is built from TRBV18 and TRBJ2-7; D call uncertain. The CDR3 consists of 14 residues. The V gene's germline CDR1 is KGHSH and CDR2 LQKENI. With 4 bases removed from V and 2 bases from J, the gap between germline ends came to 12 bases. The DNA for the CDR3 is TGTGCCAGCTCACTTGCAGCCCAGACCTACGAGCAGTACTTC. This gives the protein CASSLAAQTYEQYF. The full variable domain, with the rest looked up from reference TRBV18 and TRBJ2-7, is NAGVMQNPRHLVRRRGQEARLRCSPMKGHSHVYWYRQLPEEGLKFMVYLQKENIIDESGMPKERFSAEFPKEGPSILRIQQVVRGDSAAYFCASSLAAQTYEQYFGPGTRLTVT.

The chain employs TRBV5-8 and TRBJ1-1; TRBD1 aligns across 7 bases. V lost 6 bases to trimming and J lost 3 bases; unmatched junction nucleotides: 5. In germline, CDR1 is SGHTS, CDR2 YDEGEE. CDR3 size: 13 residues. CDR3 nucleotides: TGTGCCAGCATCGCGACAGGGTACACTGAAGCTTTCTTT. This translates into CASIATGYTEAFF.

The rearrangement joins TRBV13 to TRBJ1-2, with 8 bases fitting TRBD1. This CDR3 spans 14 amino acids. The trim removed 0 bases at V and 3 bases at J, leaving 0 bases unmatched. Germline V lookup: CDR1 PRHDT, CDR2 FYEKMQ (reference sequence). The CDR3 bases are TGTGCCAGCAGCTTAGGACAGGGGGACTATGGCTACACCTTC. Translating gives CASSLGQGDYGYTF.

The V call is TRBV28, the J call TRBJ1-6; 8 positions match TRBD1. There are 15 residues in the CDR3. With V trimmed by 6 bases and J by 9 bases, 10 bases remained unmatched. Germline CDR1 is MDHEN and CDR2 is SYDVKM. The chain's CDR3 is CASSPSDRGSSPLHF. Written as DNA, the CDR3 is TGTGCCAGCAGCCCTAGTGACAGGGGCTCTTCACCCCTCCACTTT.

J is TRBJ2-4 and V is TRBV28; no clear D. Trimming stripped 3 bases from V and 1 base from J, with 10 bases between. Germline loops: CDR1 MDHEN, CDR2 SYDVKM. The CDR3 has 15 residues. The CDR3 nucleotides read TGTGCCAGCAGTTTTCGTTATCTCGCCAAAAACATTCAGTACTTC. Translating gives CASSFRYLAKNIQYF.

The chain is built from TRBV6-1 and TRBJ1-3; TRBD1 is a possible D gene (5 bases). Germline-derived CDR1 and CDR2 are MNHNS and SASEGT. The CDR3 extends over 16 amino acids. V lost 4 bases, J lost 0 bases, and 13 bases lay in between. CDR3 DNA sequence: TGTGCCAGCAGTGCGGGACCGACCCGCTCTGGAAACACCATATATTTT. Amino acids: CASSAGPTRSGNTIYF.

The chain uses TRBV9 and TRBJ2-1, with 8 positions matching TRBD2. The CDR3 is 13 residues long. CDR1 is SGDLS, CDR2 YYNGEE, per germline. V lost 5 bases and J lost 7; bases outside the gene matches: 5. The CDR3 spells CASSPGTRNEQFF. DNA of the CDR3: TGTGCCAGCAGTCCCGGGACTAGAAATGAGCAGTTCTTC.

The chain is built from TRBV7-2 and TRBJ2-1; TRBD2 aligns across 9 bases. The CDR3 spans 16 residues. Trimming cost V 3 bases and J 4 bases; bases outside gene matches: 7. Germline loops: CDR1 SGHTA, CDR2 FQGNSA. CDR3 loop: CASSFLAGTSYNEQFF. CDR3 in DNA: TGTGCCAGCAGCTTTCTAGCGGGGACTTCATACAATGAGCAGTTCTTC.